Included here is one T cell receptor beta chain sequence, with context. Its antigen specificity is not known. Base quality data are lacking; no much larger clone is found one base away. CDR1 is given as SGHRS and CDR2 as YFSETQ, both from the germline V gene. The CDR3 contains 13 residues, cysteine and phenylalanine counted. Only the CDR3 region is kept as DNA, spanning 39 bases read in frame from base 1. Between the V and J ends, shortened by 2 bases and 3 bases respectively, the junction contains 8 bases. The sample is drawn from a study of blood T cells in healthy people across ages (dated by TCRdb to between 2014 and 2016). Study-level background: In model experiments, roughly one uniquely barcoded TCR beta cDNA molecule per two T cells was captured by template switching. For two donors (one aged 18 to 30 and one aged 80 or older), the study analyzed two additional independent replicas of 1 million unique cDNA reads from the same blood draw. The donors were split into four age groups: young (average about 16 years), middle-aged (roughly 40), aged (approximately 60) and long-lived (over 75). To avoid experimental bias, donors of different ages were spread randomly across the sequencing lanes. Age-related changes in TCR beta repertoire diversity were measured in the study by deep sequencing normalized with unique cDNA molecular identifiers. Findings and caveats that apply to the study as a whole: Because donor CMV infection status was unknown, age-related changes in expanded clonotypes were potentially confounded. Estimates of total diversity based on one million sequenced T cells were considered lower bounds and underestimates. The percentage of naive T cells measured by flow cytometry correlated strongly with observed TCR beta diversity. Observed TCR beta diversity per million T cells fell roughly linearly with age, and a significant reduction was already apparent by age around 40. The long-lived group showed more naive CD4+ T cells, fewer expanded clones and increased TCR diversity than the aged group, suggesting age selection. Conclusive comparison of naive and antigen-experienced compartments was prevented by the profiling of bulk unsorted PBMCs.

Donors were 30 to 45 systemically healthy Caucasian individuals from Russia aged roughly 6 to 95 years. About 9.1 milliliters of peripheral blood were collected from each donor into EDTA-treated Vacutainer tubes. Ficoll-Paque density-gradient centrifugation was used to isolate PBMCs, with at least 6 million obtained per sample. Total RNA, at least 5 micrograms per sample, was extracted from PBMCs with Trizol reagent. Naive CD45RAhigh/CD27high T cell percentages were measured by flow cytometry on a PBMC aliquot from every donor. The receptor library was made with 5' RACE. The run used an Illumina HiSeq 2500. A second about 7 to 11 cycle PCR used a sample-barcoded 5' primer and a J-beta primer mix. Each TCR beta cDNA molecule received a unique molecular identifier from a template-switch 5' adaptor carrying 12 random nucleotides. Each sample yielded at least 2.5 million CDR3-containing paired-end reads. First-strand cDNA synthesis was performed from all RNA using the Mint cDNA synthesis kit, with priming by a TRBC-specific oligonucleotide. Following uracil-DNA glycosylase treatment, all cDNA underwent a first 18-cycle PCR with the universal primers M1SS and BC2_uni_R. The study's processing was this. Each sample was normalized by randomly selecting 1 million high-quality reads, each carrying a distinct molecular identifier. Reads sharing molecular identifiers were discarded rather than binned into consensus sequences. MiTCR, set to a Q25 quality threshold and the strictest error-elimination algorithm, was used for CDR3 identification, clonotype clustering and error correction. A nonparametric unseen species model with Euler transformation was used to estimate lower-bound total TCR beta diversity. Using fastp trimming at Q25 and MiXCR clonotype assembly, TCRdb reanalyzed the public sequencing data and kept in-frame beta chains. Every CDR3 protein is listed once, alongside the most common genes and DNA of its rows. In this record, the V and J calls reflect TCRdb's handling and not the investigators' own analysis. The sample table contains over 950,000 distinct CDR3 sequences; only one count was recorded for 51% of them. The ten top clones hold about 20% of the sample.

The chain employs TRBV5-1 and TRBJ1-1, with no D gene named confidently. The source of this sequence is an older woman in good health. Sequencing was done on a sample of blood. The nucleotides are TGCGCCAGCAGCTTCGGTAGCGACACTGAAGCTTTCTTT. This is translated as CASSFGSDTEAFF.